The sequence of this T cell receptor (beta chain) was determined in a study of T cell repertoires in cytomegalovirus infection. Study overall: CMV epitopes that were recently identified and HLA-C-restricted were used alongside well-studied HLA-B-restricted ones. CMV infection together with matching HLA type was indicated by public TCR beta signatures.

TCRdb analysed the reads with MiXCR anew, one entry per CDR3 protein. The top ten hold roughly 13% of the sample, which has about 770,000 distinct CDR3 sequences, about 28% seen once. From germline, CDR1 is MNHEY and CDR2 SMNVEV (reference sequence). V dropped 0 bases and J dropped 2 bases, with 11 bases sitting between them. The CDR3 sequence is 15 residues long. This clonotype was seen more than once but under ten times. Antigen: not known. Study-wide points: CMV carriers with the relevant HLA were identified by cumulative public TCR beta family frequency. Dominant in the ex vivo response were TCR beta clonotypes restricted by HLA-C and specific for CMV.

This clonotype was obtained from a human donor in good health (CMV status not recorded). Some clones in this sample may be carry-over from other donors' samples. The chain carries TRBV27 and TRBJ2-7, with D perhaps matching TRBD2 (6 bases). The input for sequencing was cultured CD8+ T cells from PBMCs, taken from culture after CMV antigen stimulation. CDR3 in amino acids: CASSLSGGEAYEQYF. CDR3 DNA: TGTGCCAGCAGTTTATCCGGGGGAGAGGCCTACGAGCAGTACTTC.